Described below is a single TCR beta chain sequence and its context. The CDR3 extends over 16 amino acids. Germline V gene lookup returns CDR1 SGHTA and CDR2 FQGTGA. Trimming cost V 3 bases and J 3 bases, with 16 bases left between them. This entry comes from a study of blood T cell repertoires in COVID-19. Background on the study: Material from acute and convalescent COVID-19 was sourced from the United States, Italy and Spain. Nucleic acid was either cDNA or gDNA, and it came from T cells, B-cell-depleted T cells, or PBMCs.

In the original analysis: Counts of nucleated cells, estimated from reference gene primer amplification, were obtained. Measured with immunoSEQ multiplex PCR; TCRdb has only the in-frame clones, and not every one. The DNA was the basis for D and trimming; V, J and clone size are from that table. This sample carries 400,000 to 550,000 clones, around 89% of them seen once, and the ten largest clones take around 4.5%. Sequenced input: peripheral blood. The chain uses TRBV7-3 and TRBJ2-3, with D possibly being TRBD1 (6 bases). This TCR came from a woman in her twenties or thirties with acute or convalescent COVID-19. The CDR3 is CASSFQRGSGTDTQYF. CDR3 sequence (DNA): TGTGCCAGCAGCTTCCAAAGGGGGTCGGGGACAGATACGCAGTATTTT.